Listed here is a single T cell receptor beta chain. The length of the CDR3 is 13 residues. Germline values: CDR1 MNHEY, CDR2 SMNVEV (reference sequence). The V end was cut by 3 bases, the J end by 4 bases, with 9 bases between. TCRdb's copy holds only in-frame clones and misses some; the assay was immunoSEQ multiplex PCR. Here the sample spans some 100,000 clones, around 90% being singletons. The data derive from a study of T cell changes during pregnancy in multiple sclerosis. This chain joins TRBV27 and TRBJ1-2; D not resolved. The sample was peripheral blood, taken in the second trimester of pregnancy. The clonotype originates from a female donor with multiple sclerosis, enrolled in a pregnancy study. Here the CDR3 DNA reads TGTGCCAGCAGTTTGGGCACGAGCTATGGCTACACCTTC. Protein: CASSLGTSYGYTF.